This T cell receptor beta chain was found in a study of OX40 agonist ivuxolimab in advanced cancers. Profiling relied on immunoSEQ multiplex PCR, and the TCRdb table lists in-frame clones only, not all of them. The table has about 84,000 clones, around 94% seen once. There are 14 residues in the CDR3. With 0 bases removed from V and 0 bases from J, the gap between germline ends came to 5 bases. The germline V gene encodes CDR1 LNHDA and CDR2 SQIVND (reference sequence). A remark on this clone: Its antigen is undetermined.

Regarding the study as a whole: Partial responders at 0.1-3.0 mg/kg had among the lowest clonal expansion.

The sequencing here drew on CD4+ or CD8+ T cells sorted from blood, taken in a trial of the OX40 agonist ivuxolimab. The V call is TRBV19, the J call TRBJ1-2; D is ambiguous. This receptor was taken from an adult with an advanced solid tumor such as melanoma, head and neck, liver or kidney cancer. CDR3 nucleotide sequence: TGTGCCAGTAGTATAGATCTAGCTAACTATGGCTACACCTTC. It codes for CASSIDLANYGYTF.